This entry features one TCR beta chain sequence. Its antigen is undetermined. The sample originates from a study of PD-1 blockade in classical Hodgkin lymphoma. Study in general: Patients in the cohort were put on intravenous nivolumab, 3 mg/kg every 2 weeks.

Every patient was affected by relapse after autologous stem cell transplantation, while exposure to brentuximab vedotin was not uniform. The table came from immunoSEQ multiplex PCR; TCRdb's copy has only in-frame clones and leaves some out. The sample holds about 6,500 clones, around three quarters seen once. Per the germline V gene, CDR1 is SGDLS and CDR2 is YYNGEE. Trimming at V came to 2 bases and at J to 5 bases, leaving 6 bases not matched to a gene. The CDR3 totals 16 residues. Study-level findings and limits: Relapsed/refractory patients reportedly had lower baseline diversity than newly diagnosed patients. Some patients started nivolumab under 1 year after ASCT, and they were excluded. The CD4+ diversity rise by C4D1 was clearest in complete responders.

This specimen was peripheral blood mononuclear cells (PBMCs), taken at baseline. The receptor comes from a human donor with classical Hodgkin lymphoma. The chain has TRBV9 and TRBJ2-2, with TRBD1 matching 10 bases. CDR3 region: CASSVTGTGVTGELFF. The CDR3 coding sequence is TGTGCCAGCAGCGTTACCGGGACAGGGGTAACCGGGGAGCTGTTTTTT.